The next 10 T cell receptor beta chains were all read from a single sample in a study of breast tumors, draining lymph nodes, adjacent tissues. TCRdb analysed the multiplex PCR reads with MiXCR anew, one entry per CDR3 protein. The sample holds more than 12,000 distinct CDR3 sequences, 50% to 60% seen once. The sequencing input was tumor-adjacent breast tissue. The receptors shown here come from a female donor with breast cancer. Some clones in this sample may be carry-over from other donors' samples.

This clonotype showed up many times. The CDR3 DNA sequence: TGTGCCAGCAGGGGGGACAGGGGGCGAGGGAATCAGCCCCAGCATTTT. Translated: CASRGDRGRGNQPQHF. This sequence joins TRBV2 and TRBJ1-5, with TRBD1 matching over 12 bases. V shed 6 bases and J 4 bases; nucleotides not matched to a gene: 7. CDR1 and CDR2 from the germline V gene are SNHLY and FYNNEI. The CDR3 covers 16 residues.

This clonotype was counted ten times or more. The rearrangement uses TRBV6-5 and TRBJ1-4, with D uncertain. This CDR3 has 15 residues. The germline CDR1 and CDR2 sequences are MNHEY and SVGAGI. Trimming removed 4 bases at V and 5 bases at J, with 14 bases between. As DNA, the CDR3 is TGTGCCAGCAGTTCCTCGTATAGGGCAAATGAAAAACTGTTTTTT. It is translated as CASSSSYRANEKLFF.

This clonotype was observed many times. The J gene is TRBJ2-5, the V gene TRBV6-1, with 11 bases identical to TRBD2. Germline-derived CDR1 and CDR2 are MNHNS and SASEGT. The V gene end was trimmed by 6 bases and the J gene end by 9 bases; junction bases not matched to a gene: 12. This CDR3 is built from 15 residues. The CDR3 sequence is CASRSGTSGGGSQYF. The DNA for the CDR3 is TGTGCCAGCAGGTCCGGGACTAGCGGTGGTGGGTCCCAGTACTTC.

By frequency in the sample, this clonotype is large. In DNA, the CDR3 is TGTGCCAGCAGCTCCTCCGTGGGTGAAGATACGCAGTATTTT. It specifies CASSSSVGEDTQYF. V is TRBV7-9 and J is TRBJ2-3; D not resolved. The germline V gene has CDR1 SEHNR and CDR2 FQNEAQ (reference sequence). V lost 4 bases and J lost 5, with 13 bases in between. This CDR3 comprises 14 residues.

CDR3 nucleotide sequence: TGTGCCACCAGCCTCCCTCGGACAGGCACGAACACTGAAGCTTTCTTT. Translating it yields CATSLPRTGTNTEAFF. The V call is TRBV15, the J call TRBJ1-1, with 7 bases identical to TRBD1. This CDR3 has 16 amino acids. Trimming took 5 bases from V and 1 from J; bases not matched to a gene: 10. Per germline, CDR1 LNHNV and CDR2 YYDKDF (reference sequence).

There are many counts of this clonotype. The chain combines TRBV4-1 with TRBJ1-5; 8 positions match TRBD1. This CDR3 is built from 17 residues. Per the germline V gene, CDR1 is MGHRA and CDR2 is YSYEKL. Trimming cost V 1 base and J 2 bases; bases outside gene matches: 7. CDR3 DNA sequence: TGCGCCAGCAGCCAAGCGGACAGGGTCAAGGGCAATCAGCCCCAGCATTTT. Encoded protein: CASSQADRVKGNQPQHF.

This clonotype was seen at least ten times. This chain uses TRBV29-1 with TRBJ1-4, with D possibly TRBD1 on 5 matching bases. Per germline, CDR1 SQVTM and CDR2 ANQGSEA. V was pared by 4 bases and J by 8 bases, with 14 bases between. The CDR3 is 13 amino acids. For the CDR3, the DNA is TGCAGCGTTGTTGGGGCAGATCGGGAAAAACTGTTTTTT. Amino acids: CSVVGADREKLFF.

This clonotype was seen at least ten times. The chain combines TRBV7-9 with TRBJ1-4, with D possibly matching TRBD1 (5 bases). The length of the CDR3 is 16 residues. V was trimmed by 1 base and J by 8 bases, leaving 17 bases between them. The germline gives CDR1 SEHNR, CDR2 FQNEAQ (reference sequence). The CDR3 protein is CASSLDGRGLREKLFF. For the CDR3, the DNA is TGTGCCAGCAGCTTAGACGGGAGGGGCTTGAGAGAAAAACTGTTTTTT. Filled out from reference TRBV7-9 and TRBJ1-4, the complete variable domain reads DTGVSQNPRHKITKRGQNVTFRCDPISEHNRLYWYRQTLGQGPEFLTYFQNEAQLEKSRLLSDRFSAERPKGSFSTLEIQRTEQGDSAMYLCASSLDGRGLREKLFFGSGTQLSVL.

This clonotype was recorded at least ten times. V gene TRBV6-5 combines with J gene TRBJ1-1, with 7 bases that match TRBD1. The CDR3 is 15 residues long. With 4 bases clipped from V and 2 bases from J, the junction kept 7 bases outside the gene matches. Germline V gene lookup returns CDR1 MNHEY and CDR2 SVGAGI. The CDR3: CASSSPRGINTEAFF. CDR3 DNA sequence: TGTGCCAGCAGTTCCCCCAGGGGGATTAACACTGAAGCTTTCTTT.

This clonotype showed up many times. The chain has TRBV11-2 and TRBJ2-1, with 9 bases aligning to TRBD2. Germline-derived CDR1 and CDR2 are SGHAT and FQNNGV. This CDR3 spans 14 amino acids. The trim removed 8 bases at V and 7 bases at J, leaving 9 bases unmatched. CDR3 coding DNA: TGTGCCAGCGGCGGCGGGAGGGCCGTAAATGAGCAGTTCTTC. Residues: CASGGGRAVNEQFF.